The rows below give T cell receptor beta chains drawn from one sample of a study of blood T cell repertoires in COVID-19. Data came from immunoSEQ multiplex PCR; TCRdb stores just in-frame clones and leaves some out. This sample has approximately 110,000 clones; less than 75% occur once, and the top ten carry approximately 0.86%. What was sequenced was peripheral blood. The receptor source for this set is a human donor with acute or convalescent COVID-19. The donor label of this sample is uncertain. Both conserved end residues are part of each CDR3. Fields, in order: V gene, CDR3 protein.

>TRBV24-1
CATILEGGQPQHF
>TRBV5-6
CASSLLVALAGDTGELFF
>TRBV7-9
CASSTYRGRGRNEQFF
>TRBV3-1/TRBV3-2
CASSQDPGGTDTQYF
>TRBV12-3/TRBV12-4
CASSFENVQPQHF
>TRBV5-1
CASSLQGWEEKLFF
>TRBV19
CASSISGFYGYTF
>TRBV6-2/TRBV6-3
CASSYRGTSGGTDTQYF
>TRBV10-3
CAISLSGLNEQFF
>TRBV7-5
CVRSLSGGIWATVMRDNNQPQHF
>TRBV3-1/TRBV3-2
CASSQSRGSNTEAFF
>TRBV7-9
CASSQLAGGLANEQFF
>TRBV24-1
CATSDRQGRNQPQHF
>TRBV2
CASSGVGGLNTEAFF
>TRBV24-1
CATSDSPFGAYTGELFF
>TRBV5-5
CASSLGGQPVGTQYF
>TRBV12-3/TRBV12-4
CASSSQGAGAFF
>TRBV28
CASTLAGGNNEQFF
>TRBV2
CASSEAGRGRGKDYGYTF
>TRBV9
CASSATGQGASSPLHF
>TRBV9
CASSPRLNTGELFF
>TRBV6-5
CASSYDRGGSYEQYF
>TRBV5-8
CASRTRGIRETQYF
>TRBV11-2
CASPGNRGGGFYNEQFF
>TRBV5-6
CASSFGQGANGYTF
>TRBV15
CATSRVRGGTDTQYF
>TRBV30
CAGSNDRVQQPQHF
>TRBV18
CASSPRADTGELFF
>TRBV12-3/TRBV12-4
CASSLVYGGPAFF
>TRBV15
CATSRTGQGARNTEAFF
>TRBV24-1
CATSLGGNTDTQYF
>TRBV6-6
CASSYGQGEDEKLFF
>TRBV5-1
CASSLVPFGQGNTEAFF
>TRBV2
CASRPQQGAGNQPQHF
>TRBV5-6
CASSFMTGNQPQHF
>TRBV6-5
CASRTGGDIQYF
>TRBV2
CASRDRGYNSPLHF
>TRBV12-3/TRBV12-4
CASSFLLQETQYF
>TRBV11-2
CASSLRTVGPLDEQYF
>TRBV11-2
CASSYRPGTDETQYF
>TRBV2
CASSQGEIGELFF
>TRBV30
CALEGGGWDEQFF
>TRBV24-1
CATSPQGRNEKLFF
>TRBV5-1
CASSLVSGNTGELFF
>TRBV7-2
CASSLGGSYSGNTIYF
>TRBV6-1
CASSVGTSGGSIYEQYF
>TRBV19
CASTAINSGGRGSTIYF
>TRBV11-2
CASSLSSVNQPQHF
>TRBV30
CAWSPTSGGIGTQYF
>TRBV4-1
CASRSSGGAAETQYF
>TRBV24-1
CATSDPAGAGYNEQFF
>TRBV30
CAWGDRYNSPLHF
>TRBV3-1/TRBV3-2
CASSQGGGTEKLFF
>TRBV2
CASSESRYREVGLSGNTIYF
>TRBV5-3
CARSLEKTQGLAGGRDTGELFF
>TRBV30
CAATNRWGTEAFF
>TRBV6-4
CASPGQGTRYGYTF
>TRBV20-1
CSASGTGSSYEQYF
>TRBV29-1
CSVGPPRAFF